The rows below give T cell receptor beta chains drawn from one sample of a study of T cell repertoires in cytomegalovirus infection. MiXCR was run by TCRdb on the reads, yielding one entry per CDR3 protein. The sample records 450,000 to 600,000 distinct CDR3 sequences, about 10% being singletons. The sequenced sample consisted of PBMCs. These receptors were taken from a human donor in good health (CMV status not recorded). Some clones in this sample may be carry-over from other donors' samples. Both conserved end residues are part of each CDR3. D genes are given only for firm matches. For some rows the clone size is stated as once, few or many, or as a class when expanded; others skip it.

CDR3nt: TGTGCCAGCAGCCAAGTTCTATCCCAGGGCCTTCAGCCCCAGCATTTT
CDR3aa: CASSQVLSQGLQPQHF
abundance: few
v_gene: TRBV4-2
d_gene: .
j_gene: TRBJ1-5

CDR3nt: TGTGCCAGCAGCCGACCTCGTGGGAGCTCTGGGGCCAACGTCCTGACTTTC
CDR3aa: CASSRPRGSSGANVLTF
abundance: many
v_gene: TRBV7-2
d_gene: .
j_gene: TRBJ2-6

CDR3nt: TGTGCCAGCAGCCCTGGGACTGCCGAGCAGTACTTC
CDR3aa: CASSPGTAEQYF
abundance: many
v_gene: TRBV7-9
d_gene: .
j_gene: TRBJ2-7

CDR3nt: TGCAGTGCTAGCAGGAACAATCAGCCCCAGCATTTT
CDR3aa: CSASRNNQPQHF
abundance: many
v_gene: TRBV20-1
d_gene: .
j_gene: TRBJ1-5

CDR3nt: TGTGCCAGCAGCTTGCGGGGACAGGGGGCTGAGACCCAGTACTTC
CDR3aa: CASSLRGQGAETQYF
abundance: .
v_gene: TRBV11-2
d_gene: TRBD1
j_gene: TRBJ2-5

CDR3nt: TGTGCCAGCAGCTCAAGCCGGGCCTCACCCGGCGAGCAGTACTTC
CDR3aa: CASSSSRASPGEQYF
abundance: .
v_gene: TRBV7-9
d_gene: .
j_gene: TRBJ2-7

CDR3nt: TGTGCCAGCAGAACTCAGGCTACTCGCACAGATACGCAGTATTTT
CDR3aa: CASRTQATRTDTQYF
abundance: many
v_gene: TRBV6-5
d_gene: .
j_gene: TRBJ2-3

CDR3nt: TGTGCCAGCAGTGGTACAGGGACAGTCGGGGAGCTGTTTTTT
CDR3aa: CASSGTGTVGELFF
abundance: .
v_gene: TRBV2
d_gene: TRBD1
j_gene: TRBJ2-2

CDR3nt: TGTGCCAGCAGCTTACGGGTTAGGGAAGAGACCCAGTACTTC
CDR3aa: CASSLRVREETQYF
abundance: once
v_gene: TRBV7-4
d_gene: .
j_gene: TRBJ2-5

CDR3nt: TGTGCCAGCAGCCACCCTCCAGGGACCGGAGGAAACACCATATATTTT
CDR3aa: CASSHPPGTGGNTIYF
abundance: .
v_gene: TRBV3-1
d_gene: .
j_gene: TRBJ1-3

CDR3nt: TGTGCCAGCAGCGGCTCGACTAGAAGTGAGCAGTTCTTC
CDR3aa: CASSGSTRSEQFF
abundance: many
v_gene: TRBV7-3
d_gene: .
j_gene: TRBJ2-1

CDR3nt: TGTGCCAGCAGCAAAAGGGAACCGGGATCCCCGTTCTTC
CDR3aa: CASSKREPGSPFF
abundance: many
v_gene: TRBV7-8
d_gene: .
j_gene: TRBJ2-1

CDR3nt: TGTGCCAGCAGCAGTACAGGGGGCGCGTCAACTAATGAAAAACTGTTTTTT
CDR3aa: CASSSTGGASTNEKLFF
abundance: many
v_gene: TRBV7-9
d_gene: TRBD1
j_gene: TRBJ1-4

CDR3nt: TGTGCCAGTAGTATAGACTTGGACAGGGAAAGGGCGGAGACCCAGTACTTC
CDR3aa: CASSIDLDRERAETQYF
abundance: many
v_gene: TRBV19
d_gene: TRBD1
j_gene: TRBJ2-5

CDR3nt: TGTGCCAGCAGCGTCACAGGGGGCGCGAACTACGAGCAGTACTTC
CDR3aa: CASSVTGGANYEQYF
abundance: many
v_gene: TRBV7-8
d_gene: TRBD1
j_gene: TRBJ2-7

CDR3nt: TGTGCCAGCAGCCAAGCTAGGACATCTGGCCACAATGAGCAGTTCTTC
CDR3aa: CASSQARTSGHNEQFF
abundance: few
v_gene: TRBV4-2
d_gene: .
j_gene: TRBJ2-1

CDR3nt: TGTGCCAGCACCCCCGGGACTTTTAAGGCCAACCGACTTTTAACCCAGTACTTC
CDR3aa: CASTPGTFKANRLLTQYF
abundance: few
v_gene: TRBV28
d_gene: .
j_gene: TRBJ2-5

CDR3nt: TGTGCCTGGAGTGTACGGGACAGGGGCTACACTGAAGCTTTCTTT
CDR3aa: CAWSVRDRGYTEAFF
abundance: .
v_gene: TRBV30
d_gene: TRBD1
j_gene: TRBJ1-1

CDR3nt: TGTGCCAGCAGCCTACTTACCGGGACTAGCGCGTACGAGCAGTACTTC
CDR3aa: CASSLLTGTSAYEQYF
abundance: .
v_gene: TRBV5-5
d_gene: TRBD2
j_gene: TRBJ2-7

CDR3nt: TGTGCCAGCAGCCCCGGACTGAGCTCCTACGAGCAGTACTTC
CDR3aa: CASSPGLSSYEQYF
abundance: many
v_gene: TRBV7-3
d_gene: .
j_gene: TRBJ2-7

CDR3nt: TGTGCCAGCATGTGGTCGGGGAGGGAGGCCCGCTACGAGCAGTACTTC
CDR3aa: CASMWSGREARYEQYF
abundance: .
v_gene: TRBV6-1
d_gene: TRBD2
j_gene: TRBJ2-7

CDR3nt: TGCGCCAGCAGCTTAACAGGGCCCTTCCAAGAGACCCAGTACTTC
CDR3aa: CASSLTGPFQETQYF
abundance: .
v_gene: TRBV5-1
d_gene: .
j_gene: TRBJ2-5

CDR3nt: TGTGCCAGCAGCTTAGGGTCCGCAAGCACTGAAGCTTTCTTT
CDR3aa: CASSLGSASTEAFF
abundance: many
v_gene: TRBV7-9
d_gene: .
j_gene: TRBJ1-1

CDR3nt: TGTGCCACCTGGGCCGGACAGGAAGAGACCCAGTACTTC
CDR3aa: CATWAGQEETQYF
abundance: many
v_gene: TRBV7-8
d_gene: TRBD1
j_gene: TRBJ2-5

CDR3nt: TGTGCCACCAGTGAGACGACAGGAAAGAACACCGGGGAGCTGTTTTTT
CDR3aa: CATSETTGKNTGELFF
abundance: many
v_gene: TRBV24-1
d_gene: .
j_gene: TRBJ2-2

CDR3nt: TGTGCCAGCACCCTACTGCGACAGCGGGAGAACGAGCAGTACTTC
CDR3aa: CASTLLRQRENEQYF
abundance: .
v_gene: TRBV2
d_gene: TRBD2
j_gene: TRBJ2-7

CDR3nt: TGCGCCAGCAGCTTGTTCAGGGGGCAGGAGACCCAGTACTTC
CDR3aa: CASSLFRGQETQYF
abundance: .
v_gene: TRBV5-1
d_gene: TRBD1
j_gene: TRBJ2-5

CDR3nt: TGTGCCAGCAGCGTAGAGTCAGCGAGGGGGCATGAGCAGTTCTTC
CDR3aa: CASSVESARGHEQFF
abundance: many
v_gene: TRBV9
d_gene: TRBD1
j_gene: TRBJ2-1

CDR3nt: TGTGCCAGCAGCCGGCGGGGCCACGAGCAGTACTTC
CDR3aa: CASSRRGHEQYF
abundance: .
v_gene: TRBV28
d_gene: .
j_gene: TRBJ2-7

CDR3nt: TGCAGTGCCGTGGGGACTAGCGGCCTCTCCTACAATGAGCAGTTCTTC
CDR3aa: CSAVGTSGLSYNEQFF
abundance: many
v_gene: TRBV20-1
d_gene: TRBD2
j_gene: TRBJ2-1

CDR3nt: TGTGCCAGCAGCTGGGGACAGGGGGTAACTGAAGCTTTCTTT
CDR3aa: CASSWGQGVTEAFF
abundance: many
v_gene: TRBV14
d_gene: TRBD1
j_gene: TRBJ1-1

CDR3nt: TGTGCCAGCAGTTTGGGGGGACAGGTCGGACAGCCCCAGCATTTT
CDR3aa: CASSLGGQVGQPQHF
abundance: .
v_gene: TRBV28
d_gene: TRBD1
j_gene: TRBJ1-5

CDR3nt: TGTGCCAGCAGTGAGAGGGGGGCCGGACCCGGGGAGCTGTTTTTT
CDR3aa: CASSERGAGPGELFF
abundance: many
v_gene: TRBV2
d_gene: .
j_gene: TRBJ2-2

CDR3nt: TGTGCCAGCAGCCGGGACCTTCTATGGGGCTACACCTTC
CDR3aa: CASSRDLLWGYTF
abundance: many
v_gene: TRBV7-9
d_gene: .
j_gene: TRBJ1-2

CDR3nt: TGCAGCGTTGCCGGGGGCAGTATGAACACTGAAGCTTTCTTT
CDR3aa: CSVAGGSMNTEAFF
abundance: many
v_gene: TRBV29-1
d_gene: .
j_gene: TRBJ1-1

CDR3nt: TGTGCCAGTAGTCGACGGGGGGGACTCTCGCGAATGAACACTGAAGCTTTCTTT
CDR3aa: CASSRRGGLSRMNTEAFF
abundance: many
v_gene: TRBV19
d_gene: .
j_gene: TRBJ1-1

CDR3nt: TGTGCCAGCAGCTCCCTGGGGGAGGGCACAGATACGCAGTATTTT
CDR3aa: CASSSLGEGTDTQYF
abundance: medium-sized
v_gene: TRBV7-3
d_gene: .
j_gene: TRBJ2-3

CDR3nt: TGTGCCAGCAGCTTTTTAGAAGGGGGCGACGAGACCCAGTACTTC
CDR3aa: CASSFLEGGDETQYF
abundance: many
v_gene: TRBV7-2
d_gene: TRBD1
j_gene: TRBJ2-5

CDR3nt: TGTGCCAGTACTATGACAGGGGTCTATGAAAAACTGTTTTTT
CDR3aa: CASTMTGVYEKLFF
abundance: many
v_gene: TRBV19
d_gene: TRBD1
j_gene: TRBJ1-4

CDR3nt: TGTGCCAGCAGCTTAGTGGCTCCTCGCTACAATGAGCAGTTCTTC
CDR3aa: CASSLVAPRYNEQFF
abundance: many
v_gene: TRBV7-8
d_gene: .
j_gene: TRBJ2-1

CDR3nt: TGCAGTGCCCCGAGGCGATCAGGACTAGAGAACACCGGGGAGCTGTTTTTT
CDR3aa: CSAPRRSGLENTGELFF
abundance: many
v_gene: TRBV20-1
d_gene: TRBD2
j_gene: TRBJ2-2

CDR3nt: TGTGCCAGTAGATCCCCTTTGGACGGCCAGATGGGGGGCTACACCTTC
CDR3aa: CASRSPLDGQMGGYTF
abundance: .
v_gene: TRBV19
d_gene: .
j_gene: TRBJ1-2

CDR3nt: TGCAGTGCTAGAGATAGCGGAGGGGGCTTAGAGCCCCAGCATTTT
CDR3aa: CSARDSGGGLEPQHF
abundance: few
v_gene: TRBV20-1
d_gene: TRBD1
j_gene: TRBJ1-5

CDR3nt: TGTGCCACCAGCAGAGATGTCGCGTCCGGCTACACCTTC
CDR3aa: CATSRDVASGYTF
abundance: many
v_gene: TRBV15
d_gene: .
j_gene: TRBJ1-2

CDR3nt: TGCAGTGCTAGTTGGGGACAGGGTCAGGGGGAGCAGTACTTC
CDR3aa: CSASWGQGQGEQYF
abundance: many
v_gene: TRBV20-1
d_gene: TRBD1
j_gene: TRBJ2-7

CDR3nt: TGCAGTGCTCGACGGACAGGGCCGGGCGAGCAGTACTTC
CDR3aa: CSARRTGPGEQYF
abundance: many
v_gene: TRBV20-1
d_gene: TRBD1
j_gene: TRBJ2-7

CDR3nt: TGTGCCAGCAGAGAAGAGCGGGGGTACAATGAGCAGTTCTTC
CDR3aa: CASREERGYNEQFF
abundance: .
v_gene: TRBV12-3/TRBV12-4
d_gene: TRBD2
j_gene: TRBJ2-1

CDR3nt: TGTGCCAGCAGCTTAGACGCGAGCTCCTACAATGAGCAGTTCTTC
CDR3aa: CASSLDASSYNEQFF
abundance: many
v_gene: TRBV7-2
d_gene: .
j_gene: TRBJ2-1

CDR3nt: TGTGCCAGCAGGCGGGCCCGGCCTAGCGGTGAAAGATACAATGAGCAGTTCTTC
CDR3aa: CASRRARPSGERYNEQFF
abundance: few
v_gene: TRBV5-6
d_gene: TRBD2
j_gene: TRBJ2-1

CDR3nt: TGTGCCAGCAGCATGCGGGAGGCCCACACCGGGGAGCTGTTTTTT
CDR3aa: CASSMREAHTGELFF
abundance: many
v_gene: TRBV7-2
d_gene: TRBD2
j_gene: TRBJ2-2

CDR3nt: TGTGCCAGTAAATTGGTGGGCTGGACAGATACGCAGTATTTT
CDR3aa: CASKLVGWTDTQYF
abundance: many
v_gene: TRBV11-2
d_gene: .
j_gene: TRBJ2-3

CDR3nt: TGCGCCAGCAGCCTGATTCGGACAGGGATAGGACTTGAGAACACTGAAGCTTTCTTT
CDR3aa: CASSLIRTGIGLENTEAFF
abundance: .
v_gene: TRBV5-1
d_gene: TRBD1
j_gene: TRBJ1-1

CDR3nt: TGTGCTAGTGGTTTTCGTACAGGCCCTAATCAGCCCCAGCATTTT
CDR3aa: CASGFRTGPNQPQHF
abundance: many
v_gene: TRBV12-5
d_gene: .
j_gene: TRBJ1-5

CDR3nt: TGTGCCAGCAGTCTAGACAGTCTTCCCCCCACAGATACGCAGTATTTT
CDR3aa: CASSLDSLPPTDTQYF
abundance: many
v_gene: TRBV6-1
d_gene: .
j_gene: TRBJ2-3

CDR3nt: TGCAGTGCTAGAGATAGCCTGCATGGGTTCAATGAGCAGTTCTTC
CDR3aa: CSARDSLHGFNEQFF
abundance: many
v_gene: TRBV20-1
d_gene: .
j_gene: TRBJ2-1

CDR3nt: TGTGCCAGCAGCCAAGAAGGGACTAGCGGGGGGGCCAATCTGGATGAGCAGTTCTTC
CDR3aa: CASSQEGTSGGANLDEQFF
abundance: .
v_gene: TRBV3-1
d_gene: TRBD2
j_gene: TRBJ2-1

CDR3nt: TGTGCCAGCAGTTTACGCACTGAAGCTTTCTTT
CDR3aa: CASSLRTEAFF
abundance: many
v_gene: TRBV12-3/TRBV12-4
d_gene: .
j_gene: TRBJ1-1